This T cell receptor (beta chain) derives from a study of blood T cell repertoires in COVID-19. Those who participated ranged in age from roughly 18 to 95 years and resided in 20 to 25 US areas. Germline loops: CDR1 SGHRS, CDR2 YFSETQ. This CDR3 has 15 amino acids. V was clipped by 3 bases and J by 0 bases; unmatched bases: 6. Repertoires were generated with immunoSEQ multiplex PCR, while TCRdb's copy carries only in-frame clones and drops some. This sample has a few hundred thousand clones, with roughly 87% found just once. This chain connects TRBV5-1 to TRBJ2-7; 7 bases match TRBD1. This receptor was taken from a woman under 40 who had recovered from COVID-19. The sample taken for sequencing was PBMCs or T cells enriched from blood (not recorded which). CDR3 residues: CASSSGQARSYEQYF. For the CDR3, the DNA is TGCGCCAGCAGCTCCGGACAGGCTCGCTCCTACGAGCAGTACTTC.